The next 21 T cell receptor beta chains were all read from a single sample in a study of cytomegalovirus exposure and HLA in healthy donors. The PCR contained 60 Vbeta and 13 Jbeta primers. The data were produced by immunoSEQ multiplex PCR, yet TCRdb's version contains in-frame clones alone and is incomplete. The repertoire includes about 150,000 clones, 64% of them detected once, and approximately 2.9% sits in the top ten. Sequenced input: PBMCs. The receptors stem from a woman in her twenties or thirties in good health and CMV-seropositive.

V gene TRBV7-9 combines with J gene TRBJ1-2, with a possible D match to TRBD1 (6 bases). The CDR3 is 11 amino acids. From germline, CDR1 is SEHNR and CDR2 FQNEAQ (reference sequence). The V end lost 5 bases, the J end lost 12 bases, and 13 bases lay between the germline ends. CDR3 nucleotide sequence: TGTGCCAGCAGCGAGAAGGGGGGGGACACCTTC. Amino acids: CASSEKGGDTF.

This clone was recorded a few times. V usage is TRBV5-4 and J usage is TRBJ1-2; perhaps TRBD1 as D (5 bases). In germline, CDR1 is SGHNT, CDR2 YYREEE (reference sequence). The CDR3 has 13 amino acids. The V end was cut by 1 base, the J end by 8 bases, with 12 bases between. CDR3 residues: CASSLLGGRGYTF. For the CDR3, the DNA is TGTGCCAGCAGCTTGCTGGGGGGTAGAGGCTACACCTTC.

This chain uses TRBV11-2 with TRBJ2-2; the match to TRBD2 covers 8 bases. Germline-derived CDR1 and CDR2 are SGHAT and FQNNGV. The CDR3 is made up of 18 amino acids. J gave up 8 bases and V 0 bases, and 14 bases lay outside the gene matches. The chain's CDR3 is CASSLDVRGTRNSGELFF. The CDR3 coding sequence is TGTGCCAGCAGCTTAGATGTACGAGGGACTAGGAATTCGGGGGAGCTGTTTTTT. Looking up the rest from reference TRBV11-2 and TRBJ2-2 gives the full variable domain: EAGVAQSPRYKIIEKRQSVAFWCNPISGHATLYWYQQILGQGPKLLIQFQNNGVVDDSQLPKDRFSAERLKGVDSTLKIQPAKLEDSAVYLCASSLDVRGTRNSGELFFGEGSRLTVL.

This rearrangement joins TRBV30 to TRBJ2-1; D not certain. Germline V gives CDR1 GTSNPN, CDR2 SVGIG (reference sequence). The length of the CDR3 is 12 residues. V shed 1 base and J shed 7 bases, with 8 bases lying between them. This CDR3 is CAWSGLPNEQFF. The CDR3 bases are TGTGCCTGGAGTGGGCTCCCAAATGAGCAGTTCTTC.

This clone appeared a single time. The J gene is TRBJ1-5, the V gene TRBV13; a weak D match, TRBD1 (5 bases). The germline V gene encodes CDR1 PRHDT and CDR2 FYEKMQ (reference sequence). The CDR3 has 12 amino acids. V was cut by 4 bases and J by 6 bases, with 7 bases left in between. CDR3 amino acids: CASSSGGQPQHF. For the CDR3, the DNA is TGTGCCAGCAGCTCGGGGGGTCAGCCCCAGCATTTT. The full variable domain, with the rest looked up from reference TRBV13 and TRBJ1-5, is AAGVIQSPRHLIKEKRETATLKCYPIPRHDTVYWYQQGPGQDPQFLISFYEKMQSDKGSIPDRFSAQQFSDYHSELNMSSLELGDSALYFCASSSGGQPQHFGDGTRLSIL.

The table lists this clone with a count of one. The chain recombines TRBV12-5 with TRBJ1-2; 7 nucleotides align to TRBD1. Germline-derived CDR1 and CDR2 are LGHNT and FRNRAP. This CDR3 comprises 15 residues. After removal of 1 base from V and 7 bases from J, the junction contained 9 bases not matched to a gene. The CDR3 sequence is CASGLESGTVSGYTF. CDR3 DNA sequence: TGTGCTAGTGGTTTGGAATCCGGGACAGTGAGTGGCTACACCTTC.

V gene TRBV6-6 combines with J gene TRBJ1-5; 8 nucleotides match TRBD1. The length of the CDR3 is 13 residues. Germline CDR1 reads MNHNY; CDR2 reads SVGAGI (reference sequence). After removal of 10 bases from V and 4 bases from J, the junction contained 6 bases not matched to a gene. CDR3 nucleotides: TGTGCCACCATGACAGGGGCTAATCAGCCCCAGCATTTT. Its protein product is CATMTGANQPQHF.

This clone was recorded a few times. The chain joins TRBV5-1 to TRBJ2-7; tentative D call: TRBD2 (6 bases). V lost 3 bases to trimming and J lost 4 bases, with 17 bases between them. The CDR3 loop spans 15 amino acids. In germline, CDR1 is SGHRS, CDR2 YFSETQ. The CDR3 loop is CASSSAGPAVYEQYF. The CDR3 nucleotides are TGCGCCAGCAGCTCGGCGGGACCCGCGGTTTACGAGCAGTACTTC.

The V gene is TRBV30, the J gene TRBJ1-4; TRBD1 matches 8 bases. There are 13 residues in the CDR3. Germline V gene data show CDR1 as GTSNPN and CDR2 as SVGIG (reference sequence). The trim removed 6 bases at V and 7 bases at J, leaving 7 bases unmatched. The CDR3 here is CACRDRKAEKLFF. The CDR3 DNA sequence: TGTGCCTGTCGGGACAGGAAAGCTGAAAAACTGTTTTTT.

The chain joins TRBV7-9 to TRBJ2-3; no clear D gene. The CDR3 runs 18 residues. The germline gives CDR1 SEHNR, CDR2 FQNEAQ (reference sequence). Trimming pared 3 bases from V and 3 bases from J, leaving 22 bases between. CDR3 in amino acids: CASSFQFQLAAQTDTQYF. The CDR3 bases are TGTGCCAGCAGCTTTCAGTTTCAGCTCGCGGCGCAGACAGATACGCAGTATTTT.

This rearrangement joins TRBV27 to TRBJ2-7; possible D gene TRBD2, 5 bases. Trimming took off 5 bases at V and 6 bases at J, with 14 bases between the two ends. The V gene's germline CDR1 is MNHEY and CDR2 SMNVEV (reference sequence). This CDR3 has 13 residues. CDR3 region: CASSPRTAGEQYF. The CDR3, as DNA: TGTGCCAGCAGTCCTCGGACTGCTGGCGAGCAGTACTTC.

The chain links TRBV6-5 to TRBJ2-7, with D possibly TRBD1 on 6 matching bases. Trimming removed 0 bases at V and 3 bases at J, with 9 bases between. Germline V gives CDR1 MNHEY, CDR2 SVGAGI. The CDR3 consists of 14 residues. CDR3 sequence reads: CASSYSTGIYEQYF. Written as DNA, the CDR3 is TGTGCCAGCAGTTACTCGACAGGTATCTACGAGCAGTACTTC.

This chain uses TRBV6-6 with TRBJ1-1, with a possible D match to TRBD1 (6 bases). The V gene lost 0 bases and the J gene lost 5 bases, with 10 bases spanning the gap. The CDR3 spans 14 residues. Per the germline V gene, CDR1 is MNHNY and CDR2 is SVGAGI (reference sequence). CDR3 amino acids: CASSYSTGWTEAFF. CDR3 sequence (DNA): TGTGCCAGCAGTTACTCGACAGGTTGGACTGAAGCTTTCTTT.

The CDR3 is CASSSTGGSGANVLTF. The CDR3 nucleotides are TGCGCCAGCAGCTCGACAGGGGGCTCTGGGGCCAACGTCCTGACTTTC. The rearrangement links TRBV5-1 to TRBJ2-6; 9 nucleotides align to TRBD1. The J segment lost 0 bases and the V segment lost 3 bases, leaving 1 base of the junction unmatched. The CDR3 length is 16 residues. The germline V gene has CDR1 SGHRS and CDR2 YFSETQ.

The DNA of the CDR3 is TGTGCCAGCAGCTTAAGTTGGGGGGGAGGAAAAACTGAAGCTTTCTTT. This gives the protein CASSLSWGGGKTEAFF. This sequence joins TRBV7-3 and TRBJ1-1; D might be TRBD1 (5 bases). V was clipped by 1 base and J by 5 bases, with 17 bases between them. The germline V gene encodes CDR1 SGHTA and CDR2 FQGTGA. The CDR3 is 16 amino acids.

The chain uses TRBV5-1 and TRBJ2-5; weak D call: TRBD1 (6 bases). The J call could be wrong; TRBJ2-7 is a better fit for the DNA end. Germline CDR1 and CDR2: SGHRS and YFSETQ. The CDR3 contains 16 residues. The CDR3 sequence: CASSRKGDVSPYEQYF. The CDR3 bases are TGCGCCAGCTCTAGGAAGGGGGACGTGAGCCCCTACGAGCAGTACTTC.

This rearrangement joins TRBV6-6 to TRBJ2-2; 7 nucleotides agree with TRBD1. V lost 6 bases and J lost 6; bases outside the gene matches: 4. This CDR3 spans 13 amino acids. Germline values: CDR1 MNHNY, CDR2 SVGAGI (reference sequence). CDR3 protein: CASRDTGAGELFF. In nucleotides, the CDR3 is TGTGCCAGCAGGGACACAGGGGCCGGGGAGCTGTTTTTT.

This clone was seen only once. The chain joins TRBV2 to TRBJ1-2, with TRBD1 matching 9 bases. Germline assignment: CDR1 SNHLY and CDR2 FYNNEI. The CDR3 length is 14 residues. J gave up 3 bases and V 8 bases, and 7 bases lay outside the gene matches. The CDR3 DNA reads as TGTGCCAGCGCACCGGGACAGGGTGACTATGGCTACACCTTC. This codes for CASAPGQGDYGYTF. Full variable domain (outside the CDR3, taken from reference TRBV2 and TRBJ1-2): EPEVTQTPSHQVTQMGQEVILRCVPISNHLYFYWYRQILGQKVEFLVSFYNNEISEKSEIFDDQFSVERPDGSNFTLKIRSTKLEDSAMYFCASAPGQGDYGYTFGSGTRLTVV.

This clone was counted only a few times. It is likely a read error, because the conserved phenylalanine at the end of the CDR3 is missing. The chain carries TRBV27 and TRBJ2-2; tentative D call: TRBD2 (5 bases). The CDR3 contains 16 residues. Between the trimmed V and J ends, which lost 4 bases and 4 bases, there was a span of 16 bases. Germline V gene data show CDR1 as MNHEY and CDR2 as SMNVEV (reference sequence). CDR3: CASSSPQASFTGELFL. The CDR3 DNA sequence: TGTGCCAGCAGTTCCCCCCAGGCTAGCTTCACCGGGGAGCTGTTTCTT.

The V call is TRBV29-1, the J call TRBJ2-1; the D gene is possibly TRBD1 (5 bases). The CDR3 sequence is 14 residues long. V was cut by 4 bases and J by 5 bases, with 15 bases left in between. Germline V gene data show CDR1 as SQVTM and CDR2 as ANQGSEA. In nucleotides, the CDR3 is TGCAGCGTTGTACCCCGGACACCTAACAATGAGCAGTTCTTC. It translates to CSVVPRTPNNEQFF.

The sample holds a few counts of this clone. V gene TRBV5-1 combines with J gene TRBJ2-2; D may be TRBD1 (5 bases). Trimming removed 1 base at V and 6 bases at J, with 10 bases between. The CDR3 covers 14 residues. Germline-derived CDR1 and CDR2 are SGHRS and YFSETQ. CDR3 bases: TGCGCCAGCAGCTTGTCTCAGGGCCCCGGGGAGCTGTTTTTT. It is translated as CASSLSQGPGELFF.